This is a list of T cell receptor beta chains from one sample in a study of T-cell memory formation after mild COVID-19. TCRdb processed the 5' RACE reads anew with MiXCR; each CDR3 protein has one entry. The sample includes tens of thousands of distinct CDR3 sequences, 10% to 15% of them seen just once. Sequencing input: PBMCs or a T cell subset sorted from them (not recorded which). All receptors come from an adult woman who had mild COVID-19 (a few samples of this study predate the infection). Cell type and time point are not known. The CDR3 runs from the conserved cysteine through the conserved F or W. Fields, in order: D gene, clone size, J gene, V gene, CDR3 DNA, CDR3 protein. D genes are given only for firm matches. Rows give clone size only sometimes, using once, few, many, or a class for an expanded clone.

d_gene: .
abundance: .
j_gene: TRBJ1-5
v_gene: TRBV7-2
CDR3nt: TGTGCCAGCAGCTTAGCGGGGTATAGCAATCAGCCCCAGCATTTT
CDR3aa: CASSLAGYSNQPQHF

d_gene: TRBD2
abundance: few
j_gene: TRBJ2-2
v_gene: TRBV19
CDR3nt: TGTGCCAGTAGCCTGGGACTAGCGACTAACACCGGGGAGCTGTTTTTT
CDR3aa: CASSLGLATNTGELFF

d_gene: TRBD1
abundance: few
j_gene: TRBJ2-7
v_gene: TRBV15
CDR3nt: TGTGCCACCAGCGAAGACAGGGGTTACTACGAGCAGTACTTC
CDR3aa: CATSEDRGYYEQYF

d_gene: TRBD1
abundance: few
j_gene: TRBJ2-7
v_gene: TRBV5-1
CDR3nt: TGCGCCAGCAGCTCCGGGACAGGGGAGACCTACGAGCAGTACTTC
CDR3aa: CASSSGTGETYEQYF

d_gene: .
abundance: .
j_gene: TRBJ1-6
v_gene: TRBV5-5
CDR3nt: TGTGCCAGCGATAACAGCCTCTATAATTCACCCCTCCACTTT
CDR3aa: CASDNSLYNSPLHF

d_gene: TRBD1
abundance: few
j_gene: TRBJ2-1
v_gene: TRBV5-1
CDR3nt: TGCGCCAGCAGCTCCTGGACAGGGAACGATGAGCAGTTCTTC
CDR3aa: CASSSWTGNDEQFF

d_gene: .
abundance: few
j_gene: TRBJ2-7
v_gene: TRBV12-3/TRBV12-4
CDR3nt: TGTGCCAGCAGTCCAAACGCCGTTCACGGCTACGAGCAGTACTTC
CDR3aa: CASSPNAVHGYEQYF

d_gene: .
abundance: .
j_gene: TRBJ1-1
v_gene: TRBV24-1
CDR3nt: TGTGCCACTCGTGGGGGTAACACTGAGGCTTTCTTT
CDR3aa: CATRGGNTEAFF

d_gene: TRBD1
abundance: few
j_gene: TRBJ2-3
v_gene: TRBV19
CDR3nt: TGTGCCAGTAGTCCAGACAGGGTGGAGGCAGATACGCAGTATTTT
CDR3aa: CASSPDRVEADTQYF

d_gene: .
abundance: .
j_gene: TRBJ2-7
v_gene: TRBV4-2
CDR3nt: TGTGCCAGCAGCCAAGAGCTAGAACCAGGGGAGCAGTACTTC
CDR3aa: CASSQELEPGEQYF

d_gene: TRBD1
abundance: few
j_gene: TRBJ2-7
v_gene: TRBV7-9
CDR3nt: TGTGCCAGCAGGTCGGGGTTCCGTTCCGGGACAGGGCATCCCTACGAGCAGTACTTC
CDR3aa: CASRSGFRSGTGHPYEQYF

d_gene: TRBD2
abundance: .
j_gene: TRBJ2-7
v_gene: TRBV20-1
CDR3nt: TGCAGTGCTAGTGAGGGACTAGCGGGAGGGCCTGGCGAGCAGTACTTC
CDR3aa: CSASEGLAGGPGEQYF

d_gene: TRBD1
abundance: few
j_gene: TRBJ1-1
v_gene: TRBV6-5
CDR3nt: TGTGCCAGCCGGACAGGGTCGAACACTGAAGCTTTCTTT
CDR3aa: CASRTGSNTEAFF

d_gene: .
abundance: many
j_gene: TRBJ2-7
v_gene: TRBV7-9
CDR3nt: TGTGCCAGCAGCCCCGGTGGGATCTACGAGCAGTACTTC
CDR3aa: CASSPGGIYEQYF

d_gene: .
abundance: few
j_gene: TRBJ1-1
v_gene: TRBV2
CDR3nt: TGTGCCAGCAGTCTAGGACCAGGCAGGGTGAACACTGAAGCTTTCTTT
CDR3aa: CASSLGPGRVNTEAFF

d_gene: .
abundance: many
j_gene: TRBJ2-3
v_gene: TRBV15
CDR3nt: TGTGCCACCAGCAGAGTGGGTGAGGGAGATACGCAGTATTTT
CDR3aa: CATSRVGEGDTQYF

d_gene: TRBD2
abundance: many
j_gene: TRBJ2-5
v_gene: TRBV5-1
CDR3nt: TGCGCCAGCAGCACCCTCGTCGGGGGGGACCAAGAGACCCAGTACTTC
CDR3aa: CASSTLVGGDQETQYF

d_gene: TRBD2
abundance: .
j_gene: TRBJ2-1
v_gene: TRBV27
CDR3nt: TGTGCCAGCAGTGTGGGACTAGCGGGAGTTAATGAGCAGTTCTTC
CDR3aa: CASSVGLAGVNEQFF

d_gene: .
abundance: few
j_gene: TRBJ2-7
v_gene: TRBV5-5
CDR3nt: TGTGCCAGCAGCTTCGGGCTCCACGAGCAGTACTTC
CDR3aa: CASSFGLHEQYF

d_gene: .
abundance: few
j_gene: TRBJ2-7
v_gene: TRBV30
CDR3nt: TGTGCCTGGACCCCTACCCCTGGGACCAGCCTCAACGAGCAGTACTTC
CDR3aa: CAWTPTPGTSLNEQYF

d_gene: .
abundance: many
j_gene: TRBJ2-1
v_gene: TRBV29-1
CDR3nt: TGCAGCGTTGTGGAGGGGACCTACAATGAGCAGTTCTTC
CDR3aa: CSVVEGTYNEQFF

d_gene: TRBD1
abundance: .
j_gene: TRBJ2-7
v_gene: TRBV6-2/TRBV6-3
CDR3nt: TGTGCCAGCAGCCCCCTAGGACAGGGTCTTTACGAGCAGTACTTC
CDR3aa: CASSPLGQGLYEQYF

d_gene: .
abundance: .
j_gene: TRBJ1-3
v_gene: TRBV5-1
CDR3nt: TGCGCCAGCAGCTCGGGAGGGGGATTCGGAAACACCATATATTTT
CDR3aa: CASSSGGGFGNTIYF

d_gene: TRBD1
abundance: .
j_gene: TRBJ1-2
v_gene: TRBV7-3
CDR3nt: TGTGCCAGCAGCCACAGGGGCTCAGAATATGGCTACACCTTC
CDR3aa: CASSHRGSEYGYTF

d_gene: .
abundance: many
j_gene: TRBJ2-2
v_gene: TRBV29-1
CDR3nt: TGCAGCGTTGAAGATTTCCTCGGGCCGGAGAGCACCGGGGAGCTGTTTTTT
CDR3aa: CSVEDFLGPESTGELFF

d_gene: .
abundance: .
j_gene: TRBJ2-7
v_gene: TRBV7-8
CDR3nt: TGTGCCAGCAGCTTCGGTATAGGGACATCTAAGTCCTACGAGCAGTACTTC
CDR3aa: CASSFGIGTSKSYEQYF

d_gene: TRBD2
abundance: few
j_gene: TRBJ2-1
v_gene: TRBV19
CDR3nt: TGTGCCAGTAGTATACTAGCGGGAGTATGGGGGGAGTTCTTC
CDR3aa: CASSILAGVWGEFF

d_gene: .
abundance: .
j_gene: TRBJ1-2
v_gene: TRBV18
CDR3nt: TGTGCCAGCTCACCAACCACGGCTGCAAATGGCTACACCTTC
CDR3aa: CASSPTTAANGYTF

d_gene: .
abundance: .
j_gene: TRBJ2-7
v_gene: TRBV7-8
CDR3nt: TGTGCCAGCAGCTTAGACGATTCCGTAGTGAGCTCCTACGAGCAGTACTTC
CDR3aa: CASSLDDSVVSSYEQYF

d_gene: TRBD2
abundance: many
j_gene: TRBJ2-1
v_gene: TRBV6-1
CDR3nt: TGTGCCAGTGCCCCCCGGACTAGCGGGGGGGAGCAGTTCTTC
CDR3aa: CASAPRTSGGEQFF

d_gene: .
abundance: .
j_gene: TRBJ1-1
v_gene: TRBV27
CDR3nt: TGTGCCAGCAGTTTATCAGGGGACACTGAAGCTTTCTTT
CDR3aa: CASSLSGDTEAFF

d_gene: .
abundance: few
j_gene: TRBJ2-7
v_gene: TRBV6-5
CDR3nt: TGTGCCAGCAGCGAAGGCAGGCCCCCACTGGAGCAGTACTTC
CDR3aa: CASSEGRPPLEQYF

d_gene: TRBD2
abundance: few
j_gene: TRBJ2-1
v_gene: TRBV5-5
CDR3nt: TGTGCCAGCAGCTCCCGACTAGCGGGAGAGGGGTGGGGTGAGCAGTTCTTC
CDR3aa: CASSSRLAGEGWGEQFF

d_gene: .
abundance: many
j_gene: TRBJ2-4
v_gene: TRBV7-2
CDR3nt: TGTGCCAGCAGCTTAGTGGGCGAGGGGAACATTCAGTACTTC
CDR3aa: CASSLVGEGNIQYF

d_gene: .
abundance: .
j_gene: TRBJ1-1
v_gene: TRBV6-2/TRBV6-3
CDR3nt: TGTGCCAGCACAACAATTCGAGGTACTGAAGCTTTCTTT
CDR3aa: CASTTIRGTEAFF

d_gene: TRBD1
abundance: .
j_gene: TRBJ1-1
v_gene: TRBV27
CDR3nt: TGTGCCAGCAGTTTATATGGGACAGGGAACACTGAAGCTTTCTTT
CDR3aa: CASSLYGTGNTEAFF

d_gene: TRBD2
abundance: many
j_gene: TRBJ2-7
v_gene: TRBV20-1
CDR3nt: TGCAGTGCTGTAGGACTAGCGGGAGGGCCGGGCGAGCAGTACTTC
CDR3aa: CSAVGLAGGPGEQYF

d_gene: .
abundance: .
j_gene: TRBJ2-5
v_gene: TRBV15
CDR3nt: TGTGCCACCAGCAGAGATAGAAGGGTAGAGACCCAGTACTTC
CDR3aa: CATSRDRRVETQYF

d_gene: TRBD2
abundance: once
j_gene: TRBJ2-1
v_gene: TRBV7-9
CDR3nt: TGTGCCAGCAGCGAAACGGGGGGGCCTTACAATGAGCAGTTCTTC
CDR3aa: CASSETGGPYNEQFF

d_gene: .
abundance: .
j_gene: TRBJ2-7
v_gene: TRBV4-3
CDR3nt: TGCGCCAGCAGCCAAGTACCAGGCCTAAAACCCGAGCAGTACTTC
CDR3aa: CASSQVPGLKPEQYF

d_gene: .
abundance: .
j_gene: TRBJ2-3
v_gene: TRBV19
CDR3nt: TGTGCCAGTAGTATAGACGATAGGTCTAGCACAGATACGCAGTATTTT
CDR3aa: CASSIDDRSSTDTQYF

d_gene: .
abundance: many
j_gene: TRBJ2-7
v_gene: TRBV29-1
CDR3nt: TGCAGCGTTCAATCACCGACCTACGAGCAGTACTTC
CDR3aa: CSVQSPTYEQYF

d_gene: .
abundance: few
j_gene: TRBJ2-7
v_gene: TRBV5-1
CDR3nt: TGCGCCAGCAGTCGTTTCGGGGAGGCCTCCTACGAGCAGTACTTC
CDR3aa: CASSRFGEASYEQYF

d_gene: TRBD2
abundance: few
j_gene: TRBJ2-5
v_gene: TRBV5-1
CDR3nt: TGCGCCAGCAGGGAGACTAGCGGGAGGGCCCGTGAGACCCAGTACTTC
CDR3aa: CASRETSGRARETQYF

d_gene: .
abundance: few
j_gene: TRBJ2-7
v_gene: TRBV4-3
CDR3nt: TGCGCCAGCAGCCAAGAAATCAGCCCAGGCTACGAGCAGTACTTC
CDR3aa: CASSQEISPGYEQYF

d_gene: TRBD1
abundance: .
j_gene: TRBJ2-1
v_gene: TRBV7-7
CDR3nt: TGTGCCAGCAGCTTAGGACAGGGTTATTACAATGAGCAGTTCTTC
CDR3aa: CASSLGQGYYNEQFF

d_gene: TRBD2
abundance: few
j_gene: TRBJ2-2
v_gene: TRBV6-5
CDR3nt: TGTGCCAGCAGTTACGGGAGCGGGAGGATCTGGGGCGGGGAGCTGTTTTTT
CDR3aa: CASSYGSGRIWGGELFF

d_gene: TRBD1
abundance: .
j_gene: TRBJ1-1
v_gene: TRBV20-1
CDR3nt: TGCAGTGCTCCCGACAGGGGGATCGGCACTGAAGCTTTCTTT
CDR3aa: CSAPDRGIGTEAFF

d_gene: .
abundance: .
j_gene: TRBJ1-3
v_gene: TRBV2
CDR3nt: TGTGCCAGCAGTGAAGGCGGGGGCGGTCGCGGAAACACCATATATTTT
CDR3aa: CASSEGGGGRGNTIYF

d_gene: TRBD1
abundance: few
j_gene: TRBJ2-7
v_gene: TRBV24-1
CDR3nt: TGTGCCACCAGTGATTCGGACAGGGATCGGCGGTACTTC
CDR3aa: CATSDSDRDRRYF

d_gene: .
abundance: .
j_gene: TRBJ1-1
v_gene: TRBV15
CDR3nt: TGTGCCACCAGCGGCAGGGGATCCTCTGAAGCTTTCTTT
CDR3aa: CATSGRGSSEAFF

d_gene: .
abundance: .
j_gene: TRBJ2-5
v_gene: TRBV5-5
CDR3nt: TGTGCCAGCAGCTCACAGGGTGACGTTGGCTGGGAGACCCAGTACTTC
CDR3aa: CASSSQGDVGWETQYF

d_gene: .
abundance: few
j_gene: TRBJ2-7
v_gene: TRBV20-1
CDR3nt: TGCAGTGCTAGTACCGGGGGGCTAGGGTATCTCCGCTCCTACGAGCAGTACTTC
CDR3aa: CSASTGGLGYLRSYEQYF

d_gene: .
abundance: .
j_gene: TRBJ2-7
v_gene: TRBV4-2
CDR3nt: TGTGCCAGCAGCCAGACCTCGTTCGGGGACGAGCAGTACTTC
CDR3aa: CASSQTSFGDEQYF

d_gene: .
abundance: many
j_gene: TRBJ2-1
v_gene: TRBV6-5
CDR3nt: TGTGCCAGCAGAGAGCTTCACCAGCCAGGCCCAAATGAGCAGTTCTTC
CDR3aa: CASRELHQPGPNEQFF

d_gene: TRBD2
abundance: few
j_gene: TRBJ2-3
v_gene: TRBV4-1
CDR3nt: TGCGCCAGCGCCGAGCGGGGGGGCCCTAGCACAGATACGCAGTATTTT
CDR3aa: CASAERGGPSTDTQYF

d_gene: TRBD2
abundance: .
j_gene: TRBJ2-7
v_gene: TRBV19
CDR3nt: TGTGCCAGTAGCCCTAGCGGGGGCGTCCTGGGGCAGTACTTC
CDR3aa: CASSPSGGVLGQYF

d_gene: .
abundance: .
j_gene: TRBJ2-5
v_gene: TRBV6-5
CDR3nt: TGTGCCTCACAAAGTACATTCCTTGAGACCCAGTACTTC
CDR3aa: CASQSTFLETQYF

d_gene: .
abundance: few
j_gene: TRBJ2-5
v_gene: TRBV24-1
CDR3nt: TGTGCCACCAGTGATTGGACAGCGCAAGAGACCCAGTACTTC
CDR3aa: CATSDWTAQETQYF